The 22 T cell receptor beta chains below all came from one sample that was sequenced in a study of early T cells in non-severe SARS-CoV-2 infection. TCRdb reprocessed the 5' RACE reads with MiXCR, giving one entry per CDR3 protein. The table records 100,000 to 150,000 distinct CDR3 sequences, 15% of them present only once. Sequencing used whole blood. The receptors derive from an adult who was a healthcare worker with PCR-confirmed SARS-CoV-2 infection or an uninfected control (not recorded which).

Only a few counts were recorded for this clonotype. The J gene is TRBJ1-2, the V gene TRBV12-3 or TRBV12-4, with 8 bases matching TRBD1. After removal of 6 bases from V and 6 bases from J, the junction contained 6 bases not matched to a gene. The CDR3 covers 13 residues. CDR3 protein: CASRNRGENGYTF. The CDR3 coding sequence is TGTGCCAGCAGAAACAGGGGGGAGAATGGCTACACCTTC.

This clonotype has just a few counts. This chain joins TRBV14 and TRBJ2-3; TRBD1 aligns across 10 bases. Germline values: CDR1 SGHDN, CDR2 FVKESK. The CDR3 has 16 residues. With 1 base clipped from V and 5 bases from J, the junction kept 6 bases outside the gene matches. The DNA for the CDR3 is TGTGCCAGCAGCCAAGCCGGGACAGGGGCGGGAGATACGCAGTATTTT. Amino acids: CASSQAGTGAGDTQYF.

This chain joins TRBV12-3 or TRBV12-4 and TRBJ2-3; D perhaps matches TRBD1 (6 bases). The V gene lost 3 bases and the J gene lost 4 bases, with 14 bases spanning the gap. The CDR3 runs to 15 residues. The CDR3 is CASSFGTSGADTQYF. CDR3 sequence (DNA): TGTGCCAGCAGTTTCGGGACATCAGGCGCAGATACGCAGTATTTT.

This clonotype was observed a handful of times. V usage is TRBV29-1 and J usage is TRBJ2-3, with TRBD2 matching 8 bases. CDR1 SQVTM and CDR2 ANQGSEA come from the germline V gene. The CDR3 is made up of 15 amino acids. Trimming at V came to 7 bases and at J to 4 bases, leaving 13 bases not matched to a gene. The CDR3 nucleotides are TGCAGCGGAGCGGGGGACCTCGCCGGTCCAGATACGCAGTATTTT. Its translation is CSGAGDLAGPDTQYF.

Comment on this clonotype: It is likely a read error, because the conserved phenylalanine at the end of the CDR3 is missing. CDR3 amino acids: CASTPPGGGYGYTL. CDR3 coding DNA: TGTGCCAGCACCCCCCCCGGGGGAGGCTATGGCTACACCCTC. The J gene is TRBJ1-2, the V gene TRBV7-9; tentative D call: TRBD1 (5 bases). The germline V and J ends were trimmed by 7 bases and 4 bases, with 16 bases remaining between them. The CDR3 consists of 14 residues. Germline V gene data show CDR1 as SEHNR and CDR2 as FQNEAQ (reference sequence).

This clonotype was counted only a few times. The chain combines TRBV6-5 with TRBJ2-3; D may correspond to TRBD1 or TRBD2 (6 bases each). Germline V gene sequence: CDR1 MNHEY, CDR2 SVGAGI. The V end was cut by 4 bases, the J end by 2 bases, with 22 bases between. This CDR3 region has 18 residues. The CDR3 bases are TGTGCCAGCAGTTCAGTTACTTTCGACAGGCGGGACACAGATACGCAGTATTTT. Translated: CASSSVTFDRRDTDTQYF.

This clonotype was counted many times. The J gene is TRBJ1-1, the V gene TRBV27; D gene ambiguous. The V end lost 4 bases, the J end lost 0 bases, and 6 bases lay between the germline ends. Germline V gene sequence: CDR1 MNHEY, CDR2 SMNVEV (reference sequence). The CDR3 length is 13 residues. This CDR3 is CASSYRMNTEAFF. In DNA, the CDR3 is TGTGCCAGCAGTTACCGGATGAACACTGAAGCTTTCTTT.

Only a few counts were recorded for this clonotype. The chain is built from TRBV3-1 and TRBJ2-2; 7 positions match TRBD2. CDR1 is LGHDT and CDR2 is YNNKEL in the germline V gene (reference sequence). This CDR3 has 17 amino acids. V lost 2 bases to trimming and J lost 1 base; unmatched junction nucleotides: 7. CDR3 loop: CASSQLSGRGNTGELFF. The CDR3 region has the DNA TGTGCCAGCAGCCAATTATCGGGGAGGGGGAACACCGGGGAGCTGTTTTTT.

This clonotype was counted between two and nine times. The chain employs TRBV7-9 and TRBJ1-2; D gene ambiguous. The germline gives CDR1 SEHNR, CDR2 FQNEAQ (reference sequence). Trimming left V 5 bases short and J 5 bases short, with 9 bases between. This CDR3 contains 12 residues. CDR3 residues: CASSEIGYGYTF. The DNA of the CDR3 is TGTGCCAGCAGCGAGATAGGATATGGCTACACCTTC.

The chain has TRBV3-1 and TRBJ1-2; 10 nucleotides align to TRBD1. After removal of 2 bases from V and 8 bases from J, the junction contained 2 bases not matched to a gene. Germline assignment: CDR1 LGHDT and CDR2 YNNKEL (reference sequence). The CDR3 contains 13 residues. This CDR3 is CASSQLTGGGYTF. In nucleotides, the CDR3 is TGTGCCAGCAGCCAACTGACAGGGGGCGGCTACACCTTC.

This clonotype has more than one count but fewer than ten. The CDR3 sequence: CASSQDKGRVQPQHF. The CDR3 nucleotides read TGCGCCAGCAGCCAAGATAAGGGGAGAGTTCAGCCCCAGCATTTT. This chain joins TRBV4-1 and TRBJ1-5; a possible D gene is TRBD1 (5 bases). The ends were cut back, 0 bases at V and 6 bases at J, with 12 bases in the middle. This CDR3 has 15 amino acids. CDR1 and CDR2 (germline): MGHRA, YSYEKL.

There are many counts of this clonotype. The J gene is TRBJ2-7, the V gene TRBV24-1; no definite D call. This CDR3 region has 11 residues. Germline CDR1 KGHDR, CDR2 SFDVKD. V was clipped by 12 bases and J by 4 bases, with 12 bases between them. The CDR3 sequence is CAHWIGYEQYF. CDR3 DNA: TGTGCCCATTGGATAGGGTACGAGCAGTACTTC.

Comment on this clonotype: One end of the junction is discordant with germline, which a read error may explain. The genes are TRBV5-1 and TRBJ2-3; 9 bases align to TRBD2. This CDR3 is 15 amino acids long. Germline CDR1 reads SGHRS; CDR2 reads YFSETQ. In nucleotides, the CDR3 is TGCGTCAGCAGCGGGGGGTCTAGCGGATTAGATACGCAGTATTTT. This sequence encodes CVSSGGSSGLDTQYF.

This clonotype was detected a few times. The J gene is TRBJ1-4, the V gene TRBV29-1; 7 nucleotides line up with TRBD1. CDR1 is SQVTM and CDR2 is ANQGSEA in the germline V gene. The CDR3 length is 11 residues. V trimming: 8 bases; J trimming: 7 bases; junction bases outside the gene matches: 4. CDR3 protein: CSTWTGEKLFF. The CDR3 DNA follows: TGCAGCACCTGGACAGGTGAAAAACTGTTTTTT.

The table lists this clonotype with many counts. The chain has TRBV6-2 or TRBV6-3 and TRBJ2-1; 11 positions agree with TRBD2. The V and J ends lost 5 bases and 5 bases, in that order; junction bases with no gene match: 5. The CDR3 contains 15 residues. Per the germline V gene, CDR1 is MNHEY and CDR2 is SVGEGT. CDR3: CASSPLAGAHNEQFF. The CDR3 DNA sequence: TGTGCCAGCAGTCCACTAGCGGGGGCCCACAATGAGCAGTTCTTC.

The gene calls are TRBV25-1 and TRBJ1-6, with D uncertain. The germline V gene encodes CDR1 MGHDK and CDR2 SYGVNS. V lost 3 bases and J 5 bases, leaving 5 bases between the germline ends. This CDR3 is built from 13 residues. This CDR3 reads CASSDQDNSPLHF. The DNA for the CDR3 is TGTGCCAGCAGTGACCAGGATAATTCACCCCTCCACTTT.

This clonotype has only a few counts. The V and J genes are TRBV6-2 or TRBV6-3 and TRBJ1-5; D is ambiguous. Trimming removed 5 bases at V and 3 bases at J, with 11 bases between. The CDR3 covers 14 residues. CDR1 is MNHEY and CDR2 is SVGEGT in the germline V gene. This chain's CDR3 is CASSVIGNNQPQHF. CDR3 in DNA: TGTGCCAGCAGTGTCATTGGAAACAATCAGCCCCAGCATTTT.

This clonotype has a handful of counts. The CDR3: CASSEEGQGEKLFF. The CDR3 region has the DNA TGTGCCAGCTCAGAGGAGGGACAGGGCGAAAAACTGTTTTTT. This chain connects TRBV18 to TRBJ1-4; 9 bases line up with TRBD1. This CDR3 contains 14 residues. With V trimmed by 5 bases and J by 8 bases, 6 bases remained unmatched. Germline V gene sequence: CDR1 KGHSH, CDR2 LQKENI.

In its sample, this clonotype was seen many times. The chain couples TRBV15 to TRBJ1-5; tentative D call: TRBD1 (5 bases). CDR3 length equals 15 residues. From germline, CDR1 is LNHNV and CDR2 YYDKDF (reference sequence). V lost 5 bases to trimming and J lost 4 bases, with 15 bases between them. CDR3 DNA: TGTGCCACCAGCTCCGACAGAGGGTCGAATCAGCCCCAGCATTTT. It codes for CATSSDRGSNQPQHF. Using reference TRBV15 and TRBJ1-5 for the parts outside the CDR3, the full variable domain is DAMVIQNPRYQVTQFGKPVTLSCSQTLNHNVMYWYQQKSSQAPKLLFHYYDKDFNNEADTPDNFQSRRPNTSFCFLDIRSPGLGDTAMYLCATSSDRGSNQPQHFGDGTRLSIL.

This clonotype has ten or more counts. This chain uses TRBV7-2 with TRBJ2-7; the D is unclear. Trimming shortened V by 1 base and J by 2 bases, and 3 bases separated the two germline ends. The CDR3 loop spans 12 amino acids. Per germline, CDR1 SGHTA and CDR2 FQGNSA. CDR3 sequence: CASSLDPYEQYF. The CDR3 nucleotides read TGTGCCAGCAGCTTAGACCCCTACGAGCAGTACTTC.

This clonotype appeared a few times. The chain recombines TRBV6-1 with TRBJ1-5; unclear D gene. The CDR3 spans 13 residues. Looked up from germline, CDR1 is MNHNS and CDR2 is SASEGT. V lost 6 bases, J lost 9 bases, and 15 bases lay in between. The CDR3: CASRATPRGPQHF. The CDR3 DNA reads TGTGCCAGCAGGGCTACACCCCGAGGGCCCCAGCATTTT.

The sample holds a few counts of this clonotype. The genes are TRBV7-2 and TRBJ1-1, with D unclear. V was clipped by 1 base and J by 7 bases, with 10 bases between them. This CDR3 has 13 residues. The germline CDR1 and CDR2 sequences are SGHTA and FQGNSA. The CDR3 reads CASSLGHGLEAFF. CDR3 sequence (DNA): TGTGCCAGCAGCTTAGGTCACGGTCTTGAAGCTTTCTTT.